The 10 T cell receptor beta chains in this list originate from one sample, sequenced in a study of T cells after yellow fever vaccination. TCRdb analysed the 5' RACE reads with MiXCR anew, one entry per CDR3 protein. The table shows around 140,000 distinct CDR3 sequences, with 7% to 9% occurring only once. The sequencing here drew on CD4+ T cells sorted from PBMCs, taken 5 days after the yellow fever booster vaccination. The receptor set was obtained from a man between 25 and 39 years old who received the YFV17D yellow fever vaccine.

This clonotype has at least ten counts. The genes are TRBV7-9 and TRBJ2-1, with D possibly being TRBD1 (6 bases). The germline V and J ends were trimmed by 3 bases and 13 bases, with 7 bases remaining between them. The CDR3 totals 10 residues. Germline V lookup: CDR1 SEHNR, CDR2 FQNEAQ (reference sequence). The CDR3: CASSLGAQFF. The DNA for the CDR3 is TGTGCCAGCAGCTTGGGGGCTCAGTTCTTC.

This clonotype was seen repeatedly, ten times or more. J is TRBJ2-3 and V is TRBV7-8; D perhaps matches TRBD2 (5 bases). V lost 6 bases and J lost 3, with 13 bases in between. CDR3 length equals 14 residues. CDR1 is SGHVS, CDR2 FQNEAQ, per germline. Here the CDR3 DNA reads TGTGCCAGCAGTTCTGGCGGGCGAACAGATACGCAGTATTTT. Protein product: CASSSGGRTDTQYF.

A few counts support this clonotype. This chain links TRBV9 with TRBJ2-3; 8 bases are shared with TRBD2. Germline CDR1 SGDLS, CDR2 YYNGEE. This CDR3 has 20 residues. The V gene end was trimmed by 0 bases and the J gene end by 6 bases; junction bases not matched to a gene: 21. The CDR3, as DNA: TGTGCCAGCAGCGTAGGCCCGGGCAGCGGGAGTTCCGGGTTGAGCGATACGCAGTATTTT. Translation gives CASSVGPGSGSSGLSDTQYF.

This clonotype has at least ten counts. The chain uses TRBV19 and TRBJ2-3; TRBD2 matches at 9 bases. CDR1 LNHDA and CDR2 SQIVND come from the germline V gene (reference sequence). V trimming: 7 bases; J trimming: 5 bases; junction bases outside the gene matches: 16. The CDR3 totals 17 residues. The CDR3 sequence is CASNSPGLAGTEDTQYF. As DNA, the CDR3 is TGTGCCAGTAATTCCCCGGGGCTAGCGGGAACGGAAGATACGCAGTATTTT.

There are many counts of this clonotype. The CDR3 sequence: CASSNLRVNEKLFF. The CDR3, as DNA: TGTGCCAGCAGTAATCTTCGGGTTAATGAAAAACTGTTTTTT. J is TRBJ1-4 and V is TRBV12-3 or TRBV12-4; D gene ambiguous. V was clipped by 5 bases and J by 4 bases, with 11 bases between them. The CDR3 loop spans 14 amino acids.

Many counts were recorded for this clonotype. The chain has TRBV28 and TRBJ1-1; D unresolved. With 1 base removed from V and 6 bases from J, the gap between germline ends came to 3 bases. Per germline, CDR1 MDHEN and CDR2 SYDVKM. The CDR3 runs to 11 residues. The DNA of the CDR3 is TGTGCCAGCAGTTTATACTCTGAAGCTTTCTTT. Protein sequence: CASSLYSEAFF.

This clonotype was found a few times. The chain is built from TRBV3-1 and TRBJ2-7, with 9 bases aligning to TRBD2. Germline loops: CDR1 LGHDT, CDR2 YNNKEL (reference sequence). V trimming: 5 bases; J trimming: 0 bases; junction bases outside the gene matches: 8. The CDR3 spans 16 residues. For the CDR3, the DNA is TGTGCCAGCAGCGTCCACTTGACTAGCGGCTCCTACGAGCAGTACTTC. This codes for CASSVHLTSGSYEQYF.

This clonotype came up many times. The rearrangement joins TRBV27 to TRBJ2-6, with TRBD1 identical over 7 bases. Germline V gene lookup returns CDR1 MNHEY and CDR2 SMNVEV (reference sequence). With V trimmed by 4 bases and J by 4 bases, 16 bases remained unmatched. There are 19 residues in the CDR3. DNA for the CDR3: TGTGCCAGCAGTTCCCAGGGCACACAGGGGTTTCTGGGGGCCAACGTCCTGACTTTC. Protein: CASSSQGTQGFLGANVLTF.

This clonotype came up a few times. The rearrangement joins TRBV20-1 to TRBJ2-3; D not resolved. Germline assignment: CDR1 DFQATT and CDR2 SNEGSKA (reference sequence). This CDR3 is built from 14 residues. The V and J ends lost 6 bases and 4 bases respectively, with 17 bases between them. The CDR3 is CSAPGLPLADTQYF. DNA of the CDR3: TGCAGTGCGCCCGGTCTCCCGCTTGCAGATACGCAGTATTTT.

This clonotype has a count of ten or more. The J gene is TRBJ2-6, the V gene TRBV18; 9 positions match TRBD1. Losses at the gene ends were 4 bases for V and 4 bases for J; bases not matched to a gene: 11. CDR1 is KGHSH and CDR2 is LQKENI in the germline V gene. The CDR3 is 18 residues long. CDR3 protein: CASSRDRVTLTGANVLTF. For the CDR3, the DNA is TGTGCCAGCTCACGGGACAGGGTAACCCTAACGGGGGCCAACGTCCTGACTTTC.